What follows describes a single T cell receptor (beta chain). This entry belongs to a study of cytomegalovirus exposure and HLA in healthy donors. The PCR used 60 Vbeta and 13 Jbeta primers. Assay: immunoSEQ multiplex PCR; the TCRdb copy retains only in-frame clones and omits some. This repertoire shows about 100,000 clones, over 75% found once; its top ten account for 3.5% to 5%. V lost 1 base to trimming and J lost 0 bases, with 6 bases between them. The CDR3 is 14 amino acids. Germline V gene sequence: CDR1 LNHDA, CDR2 SQIVND (reference sequence). The sequence was obtained from a male donor in good health and CMV-seronegative. Sample: PBMCs. The chain couples TRBV19 to TRBJ1-1; no clear D. The CDR3 nucleotides are TGTGCCAGTAGTATAGCGTCGGTGAACACTGAAGCTTTCTTT. Translating it yields CASSIASVNTEAFF.